This T cell receptor beta chain derives from a study of control samples from healthy donors and cancer patients. Trimming pared 0 bases from V and 4 bases from J, leaving 10 bases between. Germline V lookup: CDR1 SGHDT, CDR2 YYEEEE. There are 14 residues in the CDR3. Produced via immunoSEQ multiplex PCR; TCRdb's table is partial and in-frame only. The sample comprises approximately 26,000 clones, roughly 80% of which are singletons, and 23% rests with the top ten. This clone appeared once. Material: PBMCs. V usage is TRBV5-6 and J usage is TRBJ2-5; D gene unclear. This TCR came from a man aged 60 to 75 with colorectal cancer. The CDR3 region has the DNA TGTGCCAGCAGCTTGGCCAATTTTCGAGAGACCCAGTACTTC. Amino acids: CASSLANFRETQYF.